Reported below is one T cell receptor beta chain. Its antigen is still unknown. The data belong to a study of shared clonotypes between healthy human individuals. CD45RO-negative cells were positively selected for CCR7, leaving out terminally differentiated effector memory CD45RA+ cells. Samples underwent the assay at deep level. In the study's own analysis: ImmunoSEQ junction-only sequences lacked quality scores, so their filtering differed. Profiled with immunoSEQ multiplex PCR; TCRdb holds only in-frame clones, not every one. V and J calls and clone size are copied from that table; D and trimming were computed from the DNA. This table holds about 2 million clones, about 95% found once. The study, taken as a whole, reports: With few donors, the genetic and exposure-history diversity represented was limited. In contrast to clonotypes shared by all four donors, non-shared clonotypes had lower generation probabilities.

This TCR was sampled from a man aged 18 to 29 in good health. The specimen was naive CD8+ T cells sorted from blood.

The CDR3 sequence is CASSIGNVLTF. The CDR3 DNA reads TGTGCCAGTAGTATCGGGAACGTCCTGACTTTC. V usage is TRBV19 and J usage is TRBJ2-6; D is uncertain. From germline, CDR1 is LNHDA and CDR2 SQIVND (reference sequence). The CDR3 consists of 11 residues. With 3 bases removed from V and 10 bases from J, the gap between germline ends came to 4 bases.